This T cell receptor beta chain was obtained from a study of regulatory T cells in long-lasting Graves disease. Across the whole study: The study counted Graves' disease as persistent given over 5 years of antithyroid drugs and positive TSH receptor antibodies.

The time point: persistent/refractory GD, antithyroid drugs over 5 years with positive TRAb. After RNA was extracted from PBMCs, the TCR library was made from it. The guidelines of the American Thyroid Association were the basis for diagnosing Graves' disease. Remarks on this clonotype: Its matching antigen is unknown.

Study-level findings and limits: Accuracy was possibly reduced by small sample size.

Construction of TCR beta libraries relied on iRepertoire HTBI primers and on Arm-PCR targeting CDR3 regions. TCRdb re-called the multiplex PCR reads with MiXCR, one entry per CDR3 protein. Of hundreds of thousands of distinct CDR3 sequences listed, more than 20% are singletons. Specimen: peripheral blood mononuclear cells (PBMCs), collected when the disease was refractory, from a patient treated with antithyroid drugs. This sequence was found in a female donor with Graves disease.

CDR3 sequence: CASSLAPRRSNSPLHF. The CDR3 nucleotides are TGCGCCAGCAGCTTGGCCCCCCGACGGAGCAATTCACCCCTCCACTTT. The J gene is TRBJ1-6, the V gene TRBV5-1; D is unresolved. Germline assignment: CDR1 SGHRS and CDR2 YFSETQ. This CDR3 is built from 16 residues. The ends were cut back, 0 bases at V and 7 bases at J, with 14 bases in the middle.